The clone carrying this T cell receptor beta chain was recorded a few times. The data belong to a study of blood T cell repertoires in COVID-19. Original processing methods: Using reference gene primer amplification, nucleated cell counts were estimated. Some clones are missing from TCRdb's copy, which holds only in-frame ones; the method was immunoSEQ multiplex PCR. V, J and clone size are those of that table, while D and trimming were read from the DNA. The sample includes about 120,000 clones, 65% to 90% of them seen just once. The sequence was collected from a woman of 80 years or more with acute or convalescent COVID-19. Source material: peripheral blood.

CDR3 nucleotide sequence: TGTGCCAGCAGCACCCGTAGGACAGGAGCGTCACCCCTCCACTTT. It yields the protein CASSTRRTGASPLHF. The chain employs TRBV6-5 and TRBJ1-6, with 7 bases identical to TRBD1. The CDR3 is 15 amino acids. V dropped 6 bases and J dropped 10; count of bases not matched to a gene: 12. Germline V gene lookup returns CDR1 MNHEY and CDR2 SVGAGI.